The 30 T cell receptor beta chains listed next were all sequenced from one sample in a study of identical twins (TCRdb year 2016). Preparation of the library involved 5' RACE. Sequenced using an Illumina HiSeq 2000. Through fastp at Q25 and MiXCR, TCRdb rebuilt clones from the public reads, retaining in-frame beta chains. Every distinct CDR3 protein forms one entry, paired with its most common genes and DNA. The sample yields more than 650,000 distinct CDR3 sequences; roughly 6% were counted once. About 2% of the sample goes to the ten largest clones. Material: naive T cells sorted from blood. The cell subset or site label on this specimen signifies: cells isolated with a human naive T-cell isolation kit. Receptors were obtained from a young man in good health.

There are a few counts of this clonotype. The chain recombines TRBV24-1 with TRBJ2-3; maybe TRBD2 (7 bases). Trimming stripped 5 bases from V and 6 bases from J, with 20 bases between. This CDR3 comprises 16 residues. Germline lookup yields CDR1 KGHDR and CDR2 SFDVKD. The CDR3 spells CATSGGGGPRWDTQYF. CDR3 coding DNA: TGTGCCACCAGTGGGGGGGGCGGCCCGAGGTGGGATACGCAGTATTTT.

The V gene is TRBV4-2, the J gene TRBJ1-5; D unresolved. With 6 bases removed from V and 0 bases from J, the gap between germline ends came to 12 bases. Germline V gene sequence: CDR1 LGHNA, CDR2 YNFKEQ. The CDR3 has 15 residues. The CDR3 loop reads CASRIQQDSNQPQHF. CDR3 DNA: TGTGCCAGCAGGATACAGCAAGATAGCAATCAGCCCCAGCATTTT.

This clonotype was seen repeatedly, ten times or more. The gene calls are TRBV12-3 or TRBV12-4 and TRBJ2-5; no firm D call. The CDR3 has 11 amino acids. The germline V and J ends were trimmed by 6 bases and 1 base, with 3 bases remaining between them. CDR3 amino acids: CASRLQETQYF. As DNA, the CDR3 is TGTGCCAGCAGACTCCAAGAGACCCAGTACTTC.

The table lists this clonotype with many counts. V gene TRBV29-1 combines with J gene TRBJ1-4; D gene ambiguous. The V end was cut by 4 bases, the J end by 8 bases, with 17 bases between. The CDR3 spans 14 residues. Germline CDR1 reads SQVTM; CDR2 reads ANQGSEA. CDR3 nucleotides: TGCAGCGTTGTGACGGTTACCGGCGGGGAAAAACTGTTTTTT. Translated, it gives CSVVTVTGGEKLFF. The full variable domain, completed using reference TRBV29-1 and TRBJ1-4, is SAVISQKPSRDICQRGTSLTIQCQVDSQVTMMFWYRQQPGQSLTLIATANQGSEATYESGFVIDKFPISRPNLTFSTLTVSNMSPEDSSIYLCSVVTVTGGEKLFFGSGTQLSVL.

This clonotype was recorded at least ten times. The chain joins TRBV28 to TRBJ2-1; tentative D call: TRBD2 (6 bases). CDR3 size: 15 residues. Germline values: CDR1 MDHEN, CDR2 SYDVKM. V lost 8 bases to trimming and J lost 6 bases, with 20 bases between them. CDR3 in amino acids: CASANSGLPVNEQFF. The CDR3 DNA follows: TGTGCCAGCGCAAACTCGGGACTCCCAGTCAATGAGCAGTTCTTC.

At least ten counts were recorded for this clonotype. The chain recombines TRBV29-1 with TRBJ2-1; D is uncertain. Between the trimmed V and J ends, which lost 3 bases and 12 bases, there was a span of 6 bases. The CDR3 length is 9 residues. Looked up from germline, CDR1 is SQVTM and CDR2 is ANQGSEA. The CDR3 DNA reads TGCAGCGTTGATGCAGGGCAGTTCTTC. It yields the protein CSVDAGQFF.

The chain links TRBV4-3 to TRBJ2-2, with D perhaps matching TRBD2 (5 bases). Germline CDR1 LGHNA, CDR2 YSLEER. CDR3 size: 15 residues. The V end lost 0 bases, the J end lost 14 bases, and 19 bases lay between the germline ends. The CDR3: CASSQDFPAGVSLFF. Written as DNA, the CDR3 is TGCGCCAGCAGCCAAGATTTCCCCGCCGGGGTGTCTCTGTTTTTT.

In its sample, this clonotype was seen a few times. The chain recombines TRBV3-1 with TRBJ1-1; tentative D call: TRBD1 (5 bases). This CDR3 is built from 14 residues. The V and J ends lost 5 bases and 7 bases respectively, with 17 bases between them. CDR1 is LGHDT, CDR2 YNNKEL, per germline (reference sequence). CDR3 sequence: CASSAPRGRSEAFF. The CDR3 bases are TGTGCCAGCAGCGCCCCGAGGGGCCGGAGTGAAGCTTTCTTT.

The chain carries TRBV7-6 and TRBJ2-1; D is uncertain. V dropped 1 base and J dropped 1 base, with 11 bases sitting between them. CDR1 and CDR2 (germline): SGHVS, FNYEAQ. The CDR3 extends over 16 amino acids. The CDR3 nucleotides are TGTGCCAGCAGCTTAGTAACGGTGGATTCCTACAATGAGCAGTTCTTC. Its translation: CASSLVTVDSYNEQFF.

Ten or more counts support this clonotype. The chain's CDR3 is CASSDSLSSSYNEQFF. The DNA for the CDR3 is TGTGCCAGCAGTGACTCATTGTCGAGCTCCTACAATGAGCAGTTCTTC. V and J are TRBV6-4 and TRBJ2-1; no definite D call. V lost 0 bases and J lost 0, with 9 bases in between. The CDR3 is made up of 16 amino acids. The germline gives CDR1 MRHNA, CDR2 SNTAGT.

This clonotype appeared many times. The V gene is TRBV20-1, the J gene TRBJ2-1; 9 bases line up with TRBD2. The CDR3 is 16 amino acids. Trimming cost V 0 bases and J 4 bases; bases outside gene matches: 7. CDR1 and CDR2 (germline): DFQATT, SNEGSKA (reference sequence). CDR3: CSAREIVAGDYNEQFF. CDR3 DNA: TGCAGTGCTAGAGAGATCGTAGCGGGAGATTACAATGAGCAGTTCTTC.

At least ten counts were recorded for this clonotype. This chain connects TRBV5-6 to TRBJ2-3; 9 nucleotides agree with TRBD1. The CDR3 is 15 residues long. V gave up 4 bases and J gave up 3 bases; unmatched junction bases: 6. Germline V gene sequence: CDR1 SGHDT, CDR2 YYEEEE. The DNA for the CDR3 is TGTGCCAGCAGCACCGGACAGGGGAGTACAGATACGCAGTATTTT. This encodes CASSTGQGSTDTQYF. The variable domain in full, completed from reference TRBV5-6 and TRBJ2-3, reads DAGVTQSPTHLIKTRGQQVTLRCSPKSGHDTVSWYQQALGQGPQFIFQYYEEEERQRGNFPDRFSGHQFPNYSSELNVNALLLGDSALYLCASSTGQGSTDTQYFGPGTRLTVL.

This clonotype came up many times. This sequence joins TRBV29-1 and TRBJ2-1, with 11 bases fitting TRBD1. CDR1 and CDR2 from the germline V gene are SQVTM and ANQGSEA. The CDR3 sequence is 15 residues long. V dropped 1 base and J dropped 3; count of bases not matched to a gene: 2. The CDR3 reads CSVEAGQGVYNEQFF. The DNA for the CDR3 is TGCAGCGTTGAAGCGGGACAGGGGGTCTACAATGAGCAGTTCTTC.

This clonotype has at least ten counts. This chain connects TRBV4-3 to TRBJ2-1, with D perhaps matching TRBD2 (6 bases). Germline V gives CDR1 LGHNA, CDR2 YSLEER. The CDR3 extends over 16 amino acids. With 0 bases removed from V and 4 bases from J, the gap between germline ends came to 13 bases. The CDR3 protein is CASSQESSSGYNEQFF. The CDR3 DNA reads as TGCGCCAGCAGCCAAGAATCTAGTAGCGGATACAATGAGCAGTTCTTC.

This clonotype was seen ten or more times. This chain's CDR3 is CASSLASGQGLNEQFF. CDR3 coding DNA: TGCGCCAGCAGCTTGGCGTCGGGACAGGGTCTCAATGAGCAGTTCTTC. J is TRBJ2-1 and V is TRBV5-1; 9 bases map to TRBD1. Germline CDR1 and CDR2: SGHRS and YFSETQ. The CDR3 is 16 residues long. V lost 0 bases to trimming and J lost 6 bases; unmatched junction nucleotides: 7.

This clonotype was counted ten times or more. The rearrangement uses TRBV28 and TRBJ2-7; TRBD2 is a possible D gene (6 bases). The CDR3 extends over 13 amino acids. V was trimmed by 5 bases and J by 13 bases, leaving 21 bases between them. CDR1 MDHEN and CDR2 SYDVKM come from the germline V gene. The CDR3 protein is CASSGILRESLYF. The CDR3 DNA is TGTGCCAGCAGTGGTATTCTCCGGGAGAGCCTATACTTC. Complete variable domain (other parts from reference TRBV28 and TRBJ2-7): DVKVTQSSRYLVKRTGEKVFLECVQDMDHENMFWYRQDPGLGLRLIYFSYDVKMKEKGDIPEGYSVSREKKERFSLILESASTNQTSMYLCASSGILRESLYFGPGTRLTVT.

This clonotype came up many times. The chain carries TRBV27 and TRBJ2-7, with D possibly matching TRBD1 (6 bases). CDR1 and CDR2 from the germline V gene are MNHEY and SMNVEV (reference sequence). The CDR3 consists of 14 residues. V was pared by 3 bases and J by 3 bases, with 12 bases between. The CDR3 DNA is TGTGCCAGCAGTTTTTGGGACAAAGACTACGAGCAGTACTTC. Encoded protein: CASSFWDKDYEQYF.

V usage is TRBV5-1 and J usage is TRBJ2-5; D tentatively fits TRBD1 or TRBD2 (5 bases each). The CDR3 is made up of 15 amino acids. V was trimmed by 3 bases and J by 2 bases, leaving 14 bases between them. Looked up from germline, CDR1 is SGHRS and CDR2 is YFSETQ. CDR3 nucleotide sequence: TGCGCCAGCAGCTCGGGCCGGGACCCTCAAGAGACCCAGTACTTC. Its translation: CASSSGRDPQETQYF.

This chain connects TRBV20-1 to TRBJ2-1, with D maybe TRBD2 (6 bases). The CDR3 covers 11 residues. Germline-derived CDR1 and CDR2 are DFQATT and SNEGSKA (reference sequence). V shed 5 bases and J shed 12 bases, with 14 bases lying between them. DNA for the CDR3: TGCAGTGCTCTAGGAGGGGTCGTGCAGTTCTTC. The encoded protein is CSALGGVVQFF.

This clonotype has a count of ten or more. Sequence at one end of the junction differs from germline and may be a read error. V and J are TRBV9 and TRBJ2-3; 9 bases line up with TRBD2. Looked up from germline, CDR1 is SGDLS and CDR2 is YYNGEE. This CDR3 region has 13 residues. The DNA of the CDR3 is TGTGCCAGTAGCGGGAGAGGCGCAGATACGCAGTATTTT. This gives the protein CASSGRGADTQYF.

This clonotype was observed many times. The chain combines TRBV6-1 with TRBJ2-1; 7 nucleotides align to TRBD1. CDR1 and CDR2 from the germline V gene are MNHNS and SASEGT. Trimming at V came to 4 bases and at J to 4 bases, leaving 4 bases not matched to a gene. This CDR3 is 14 amino acids long. CDR3 loop: CASSGQGTYNEQFF. The DNA of the CDR3 is TGTGCCAGCAGTGGACAGGGAACTTACAATGAGCAGTTCTTC.

This chain connects TRBV30 to TRBJ2-1, with a tentative D call TRBD2 (5 bases). This CDR3 has 14 amino acids. Germline V gene lookup returns CDR1 GTSNPN and CDR2 SVGIG (reference sequence). V lost 2 bases and J 5 bases, leaving 13 bases between the germline ends. Here the CDR3 DNA reads TGTGCCTGGAGTTCTCCTAGCACCCACAATGAGCAGTTCTTC. Translated: CAWSSPSTHNEQFF.

This clonotype was detected many times. The chain employs TRBV5-1 and TRBJ2-5; D may be TRBD1 (8 bases). Trimming pared 4 bases from V and 3 bases from J, leaving 13 bases between. In germline, CDR1 is SGHRS, CDR2 YFSETQ. CDR3 size: 14 residues. The CDR3, as DNA: TGCGCCAGCAGCACCACAGGGGGGGAAGAGACCCAGTACTTC. Translated, it gives CASSTTGGEETQYF.

Many counts were recorded for this clonotype. The chain employs TRBV12-3 or TRBV12-4 and TRBJ1-5; D uncertain. The CDR3 covers 15 residues. Trimming took 2 bases from V and 5 from J, leaving 13 bases between them. CDR3 sequence: CASSLRSGGDQPQHF. The CDR3 DNA reads TGTGCCAGCAGTTTAAGGTCTGGCGGGGATCAGCCCCAGCATTTT.

J is TRBJ1-5 and V is TRBV19; D might be TRBD1 (5 bases). The germline V gene has CDR1 LNHDA and CDR2 SQIVND (reference sequence). There are 15 residues in the CDR3. V dropped 3 bases and J dropped 2 bases, with 11 bases sitting between them. CDR3 sequence (DNA): TGTGCCAGTAGTATCGCAGGGCTGCGCAATCAGCCCCAGCATTTT. It specifies CASSIAGLRNQPQHF.

This clonotype was observed a few times. The CDR3 DNA follows: TGTGCCAGCAGCCCCGGTTGGGAGACAGATACGCAGTATTTT. It codes for CASSPGWETDTQYF. The V call is TRBV6-1, the J call TRBJ2-3, with a tentative D call TRBD2 (5 bases). The CDR3 covers 14 residues. Germline CDR1 and CDR2: MNHNS and SASEGT. V shed 6 bases and J shed 3 bases, with 13 bases lying between them.

This chain joins TRBV20-1 and TRBJ2-7, with a tentative D call TRBD2 (6 bases). Trimming shortened V by 1 base and J by 6 bases, and 16 bases separated the two germline ends. The CDR3 contains 14 residues. Per germline, CDR1 DFQATT and CDR2 SNEGSKA (reference sequence). CDR3 region: CSARVQPREFEQYF. The CDR3 DNA is TGCAGTGCTAGAGTCCAACCGCGGGAATTCGAGCAGTACTTC.

The J gene is TRBJ2-2, the V gene TRBV6-1, with 8 bases fitting TRBD1. The CDR3 spans 15 residues. The junction had 8 bases not matched to a gene; V was cut back by 6 bases and J by 5 bases. Germline V gene lookup returns CDR1 MNHNS and CDR2 SASEGT. The CDR3 DNA reads TGTGCCAGCAGCCCAGGGGGCGCAAAGACCGGGGAGCTGTTTTTT. Protein product: CASSPGGAKTGELFF.

The J gene is TRBJ2-1, the V gene TRBV7-2, with D tentatively TRBD2 (5 bases). The ends were cut back, 5 bases at V and 7 bases at J, with 12 bases in the middle. This CDR3 is 13 amino acids long. Germline V gene data show CDR1 as SGHTA and CDR2 as FQGNSA. The chain's CDR3 is CASSGLWANEQFF. CDR3 DNA sequence: TGTGCCAGCAGCGGACTCTGGGCGAATGAGCAGTTCTTC.

This clonotype was picked up many times. CDR3 protein: CSAEPGLASTDTQYF. The CDR3, as DNA: TGCAGTGCTGAACCGGGACTAGCTAGCACAGATACGCAGTATTTT. V is TRBV20-1 and J is TRBJ2-3; TRBD2 matches at 9 bases. The CDR3 sequence is 15 residues long. V lost 5 bases, J lost 0 bases, and 6 bases stayed unmatched. Germline CDR1 reads DFQATT; CDR2 reads SNEGSKA (reference sequence).